These 30 T cell receptor beta chains were sequenced from one sample in a study of sequential checkpoint blockade in melanoma. Regarding treatment: randomized to nivolumab then ipilimumab (arm A) or the reverse (arm B). Data came from immunoSEQ multiplex PCR; TCRdb stores just in-frame clones and leaves some out. The table records 11,000 to 15,000 clones, approximately 78% of them present only once. Sample: CD8+ T cells sorted from blood (inferred from file names), taken from a patient given nivolumab and ipilimumab in sequence. The receptors originated from a human donor with melanoma.

The chain combines TRBV15 with TRBJ1-5; D unclear. The ends were cut back, 5 bases at V and 2 bases at J, with 25 bases in the middle. This CDR3 is built from 19 residues. Germline loops: CDR1 LNHNV, CDR2 YYDKDF (reference sequence). The CDR3 loop is CATSLRGNTPRVRNQPQHF. The DNA for the CDR3 is TGTGCCACCAGCCTCCGGGGAAACACACCGAGGGTCCGCAATCAGCCCCAGCATTTT.

This chain joins TRBV4-3 and TRBJ2-1; 7 bases match TRBD1. V was pared by 0 bases and J by 2 bases, with 10 bases of the junction left unmatched. This CDR3 contains 18 residues. Per germline, CDR1 LGHNA and CDR2 YSLEER. Written as DNA, the CDR3 is TGCGCCAGCAGCCAAGATTGGTCCGGGACAGATGCCTACAATGAGCAGTTCTTC. As protein: CASSQDWSGTDAYNEQFF.

The chain recombines TRBV5-6 with TRBJ2-1; D unclear. The V gene lost 0 bases and the J gene lost 7 bases, with 8 bases spanning the gap. Germline-derived CDR1 and CDR2 are SGHDT and YYEEEE. The CDR3 loop spans 13 amino acids. CDR3 DNA: TGTGCCAGCAGCTTGGGGAGTCCTAATGAGCAGTTCTTC. It codes for CASSLGSPNEQFF.

V usage is TRBV27 and J usage is TRBJ1-2, with 8 bases identical to TRBD1. The V gene's germline CDR1 is MNHEY and CDR2 SMNVEV (reference sequence). CDR3 size: 15 residues. V was pared by 4 bases and J by 3 bases, with 7 bases of the junction left unmatched. The CDR3 is CASSSRTGIYYGYTF. CDR3 coding DNA: TGTGCCAGCAGTTCCCGGACAGGGATCTACTATGGCTACACCTTC.

The chain carries TRBV27 and TRBJ2-7, with a tentative D call TRBD2 (6 bases). CDR3 length: 13 residues. Trimming cost V 0 bases and J 7 bases, with 10 bases left between them. The germline V gene encodes CDR1 MNHEY and CDR2 SMNVEV (reference sequence). CDR3 in amino acids: CASSLSEGWEQYF. Written as DNA, the CDR3 is TGTGCCAGCAGTTTATCGGAGGGGTGGGAGCAGTACTTC.

In this sample, this clone turned up a few times. The chain recombines TRBV7-3 with TRBJ2-3; 8 bases map to TRBD2. CDR3 size: 15 residues. CDR1 and CDR2 from the germline V gene are SGHTA and FQGTGA. V gave up 5 bases and J gave up 2 bases; unmatched junction bases: 6. CDR3 loop: CASSPSGGHTDTQYF. The DNA of the CDR3 is TGTGCCAGCAGCCCTTCGGGGGGGCACACAGATACGCAGTATTTT.

For the CDR3, the DNA is TGTGCCAGCAGCCAAGCCGCAGGATTGTGGTACGAGCAGTACTTC. It specifies CASSQAAGLWYEQYF. V and J are TRBV14 and TRBJ2-7; D gene uncertain. The CDR3 covers 15 residues. Germline loops: CDR1 SGHDN, CDR2 FVKESK. V shed 1 base and J shed 4 bases, with 14 bases lying between them.

The CDR3 coding sequence is TGTGCCAGCAGCGTAGGGGCGTCGGGGATCGGGGAGACCCAGTACTTC. It specifies CASSVGASGIGETQYF. This chain links TRBV9 with TRBJ2-5; perhaps TRBD2 as D (5 bases). Germline V gives CDR1 SGDLS, CDR2 YYNGEE. The CDR3 loop spans 16 amino acids. Trimming took off 0 bases at V and 5 bases at J, with 17 bases between the two ends.

The rearrangement links TRBV5-6 to TRBJ2-1, with 9 bases aligning to TRBD1. The V gene end was trimmed by 7 bases and the J gene end by 8 bases; junction bases not matched to a gene: 7. CDR1 is SGHDT and CDR2 is YYEEEE in the germline V gene. This CDR3 region has 13 residues. Written as DNA, the CDR3 is TGTGCCAGCCGGGGGGACAGGGTCGATGAGCAGTTCTTC. It yields the protein CASRGDRVDEQFF.

The rearrangement links TRBV9 to TRBJ1-1; D might be TRBD1 (6 bases). With 0 bases removed from V and 0 bases from J, the gap between germline ends came to 15 bases. Germline CDR1 and CDR2: SGDLS and YYNGEE. The CDR3 extends over 17 amino acids. The CDR3 region is CASSVADSGGMNTEAFF. The CDR3 DNA reads TGTGCCAGCAGCGTAGCGGACAGTGGGGGTATGAACACTGAAGCTTTCTTT. Full variable domain (rest looked up from reference TRBV9 and TRBJ1-1): DSGVTQTPKHLITATGQRVTLRCSPRSGDLSVYWYQQSLDQGLQFLIQYYNGEERAKGNILERFSAQQFPDLHSELNLSSLELGDSALYFCASSVADSGGMNTEAFFGQGTRLTVV.

The CDR3 reads CATSRERRNTEAFF. The DNA of the CDR3 is TGTGCCACCAGCAGAGAGAGAAGAAACACTGAAGCTTTCTTT. J is TRBJ1-1 and V is TRBV15; D is uncertain. The CDR3 covers 14 residues. Germline V gene data show CDR1 as LNHNV and CDR2 as YYDKDF (reference sequence). Trimming pared 0 bases from V and 2 bases from J, leaving 7 bases between.

In its sample, this clone ranks as medium-sized. V and J are TRBV19 and TRBJ2-1; 8 nucleotides match TRBD2. The CDR3 extends over 15 amino acids. CDR1 and CDR2 (germline): LNHDA, SQIVND (reference sequence). V lost 3 bases and J lost 6; bases outside the gene matches: 7. CDR3 in DNA: TGTGCCAGTAGTATTATCAGCGGGGGCCTCAATGAGCAGTTCTTC. Amino acid sequence: CASSIISGGLNEQFF.

The J gene is TRBJ1-4, the V gene TRBV19, with TRBD1 matching over 7 bases. This CDR3 is 14 amino acids long. The V gene's germline CDR1 is LNHDA and CDR2 SQIVND (reference sequence). V dropped 6 bases and J dropped 4; count of bases not matched to a gene: 5. The CDR3, as DNA: TGTGCCAGTAGGTCACAGGGGTTTAATGAAAAACTGTTTTTT. It codes for CASRSQGFNEKLFF.

This clone is a singleton in its sample. The chain carries TRBV6-6 and TRBJ2-7; 8 bases are shared with TRBD1. This CDR3 has 15 amino acids. Germline V gene data show CDR1 as MNHNY and CDR2 as SVGAGI (reference sequence). V lost 2 bases to trimming and J lost 1 base; unmatched junction nucleotides: 4. DNA of the CDR3: TGTGCCAGCAGTTACGGGGGACAGGCGTCCTACGAGCAGTACTTC. As protein: CASSYGGQASYEQYF.

This chain uses TRBV9 with TRBJ2-5, with no clear D. V lost 0 bases, J lost 5 bases, and 14 bases lay in between. Germline values: CDR1 SGDLS, CDR2 YYNGEE. The CDR3 runs 15 residues. The CDR3 is CASSVGGRRFETQYF. Here the CDR3 DNA reads TGTGCCAGCAGCGTAGGCGGTCGGCGGTTCGAGACCCAGTACTTC.

The rearrangement uses TRBV5-6 and TRBJ2-2, with D possibly TRBD2 on 5 matching bases. CDR1 SGHDT and CDR2 YYEEEE come from the germline V gene. There are 16 residues in the CDR3. Trimming left V 1 base short and J 4 bases short, with 14 bases between. The CDR3, as DNA: TGTGCCAGCAGCTTGTTAGTGGGAGAGGGCACCGGGGAGCTGTTTTTT. Amino acids: CASSLLVGEGTGELFF.

This chain links TRBV7-9 with TRBJ1-1; TRBD1 matches at 9 bases. The J segment lost 7 bases and the V segment lost 2 bases, leaving 8 bases of the junction unmatched. The CDR3 covers 15 residues. Looked up from germline, CDR1 is SEHNR and CDR2 is FQNEAQ (reference sequence). Here the CDR3 DNA reads TGTGCCAGCAGCTTAAGGCAACCGGGACAGGGTGAAGCTTTCTTT. This encodes CASSLRQPGQGEAFF.

The chain couples TRBV29-1 to TRBJ1-2; 8 bases match TRBD1. Per germline, CDR1 SQVTM and CDR2 ANQGSEA. V lost 7 bases, J lost 4 bases, and 8 bases stayed unmatched. The CDR3 loop spans 13 amino acids. For the CDR3, the DNA is TGCAGCGCCCCCGGACAGGGCCTCTATGGCTACACCTTC. It translates to CSAPGQGLYGYTF.

V gene TRBV9 combines with J gene TRBJ2-3; 7 positions match TRBD2. This CDR3 contains 16 residues. Germline V gene lookup returns CDR1 SGDLS and CDR2 YYNGEE. After removal of 0 bases from V and 0 bases from J, the junction contained 4 bases not matched to a gene. In DNA form, the CDR3 reads TGTGCCAGCAGCGTAGCTGAAGCGGGGAGCACAGATACGCAGTATTTT. It codes for CASSVAEAGSTDTQYF.

This clone was recorded a few times. The chain recombines TRBV27 with TRBJ2-7; TRBD2 matches 8 bases. In germline, CDR1 is MNHEY, CDR2 SMNVEV (reference sequence). V trimming: 5 bases; J trimming: 2 bases; junction bases outside the gene matches: 8. The CDR3 length is 15 residues. CDR3 loop: CASSPGRGVTYEQYF. CDR3 nucleotide sequence: TGTGCCAGCAGTCCTGGGCGGGGGGTGACCTACGAGCAGTACTTC.

DNA of the CDR3: TGTGCCAGCAGTAACCTTTTTTTTGGGGGGGGCGGAAATTCACCCCTCCACTTT. Translating it yields CASSNLFFGGGGNSPLHF. The J gene is TRBJ1-6, the V gene TRBV27; D possibly corresponds to TRBD1 (6 bases). CDR1 and CDR2 (germline): MNHEY, SMNVEV (reference sequence). This CDR3 spans 18 amino acids. V gave up 5 bases and J gave up 7 bases, with 24 bases separating them.

This chain uses TRBV10-3 with TRBJ2-6; 9 bases match TRBD1. The CDR3 loop spans 17 amino acids. With V trimmed by 7 bases and J by 2 bases, 9 bases remained unmatched. Germline CDR1 and CDR2: ENHRY and SYGVKD. The CDR3 protein is CAITLGQGGTGANVLTF. As DNA, the CDR3 is TGTGCCATCACCTTGGGACAGGGTGGGACTGGGGCCAACGTCCTGACTTTC.

This sequence joins TRBV7-6 and TRBJ2-7; 8 bases agree with TRBD1. The CDR3 sequence is 14 residues long. V shed 5 bases and J 5 bases; nucleotides not matched to a gene: 8. The V gene's germline CDR1 is SGHVS and CDR2 FNYEAQ. The CDR3 is CASSPGRGQNEQYF. In DNA, the CDR3 is TGTGCCAGCAGCCCCGGCAGGGGGCAAAACGAGCAGTACTTC.

The chain has TRBV5-6 and TRBJ1-5; TRBD1 is a possible D gene (6 bases). Trimming removed 5 bases at V and 3 bases at J, with 9 bases between. The CDR3 length is 13 residues. Germline V gene lookup returns CDR1 SGHDT and CDR2 YYEEEE. CDR3 region: CASSQGINQPQHF. Written as DNA, the CDR3 is TGTGCCAGCAGTCAGGGGATCAATCAGCCCCAGCATTTT.

The CDR3 protein is CASTTYGYNEQFF. CDR3 nucleotide sequence: TGTGCCAGCACCACCTACGGGTACAATGAGCAGTTCTTC. The chain joins TRBV11-3 to TRBJ2-1; D gene uncertain. CDR1 and CDR2 (germline): SGHNT, YENEEA. The V and J ends lost 7 bases and 4 bases respectively, with 11 bases between them. This CDR3 is built from 13 residues.

The chain has TRBV6-6 and TRBJ2-1; TRBD2 agrees at 9 bases. The CDR3 totals 16 residues. The V segment lost 2 bases and the J segment 9 bases; nucleotides outside the gene matches: 11. Looked up from germline, CDR1 is MNHNY and CDR2 is SVGAGI (reference sequence). The CDR3 DNA sequence: TGTGCCAGCAGTTACAACCCGCGGGGGGGCCTGAGTGAGCAGTTCTTC. As protein: CASSYNPRGGLSEQFF.

This clone was counted between two and nine times. V is TRBV6-5 and J is TRBJ1-1; D unresolved. Trimming pared 6 bases from V and 2 bases from J, leaving 13 bases between. Looked up from germline, CDR1 is MNHEY and CDR2 is SVGAGI. The CDR3 has 14 amino acids. CDR3: CASSHRGSNTEAFF. CDR3 coding DNA: TGTGCCAGCAGCCACAGAGGGAGCAACACTGAAGCTTTCTTT.

This clone was seen only a few times. J is TRBJ2-7 and V is TRBV6-6; TRBD2 is a possible D gene (5 bases). Germline CDR1 reads MNHNY; CDR2 reads SVGAGI (reference sequence). With 0 bases removed from V and 1 base from J, the gap between germline ends came to 7 bases. This CDR3 spans 14 amino acids. The chain's CDR3 is CASSYSSGSYEQYF. CDR3 bases: TGTGCCAGCAGTTACTCGTCGGGGTCCTACGAGCAGTACTTC.

This clone has just a few counts. The V and J genes are TRBV11-3 and TRBJ2-7, with TRBD2 identical over 11 bases. V lost 3 bases and J lost 2; bases outside the gene matches: 3. Germline assignment: CDR1 SGHNT and CDR2 YENEEA. CDR3 size: 15 residues. The CDR3 is CASSLGTSGAYEQYF. In nucleotides, the CDR3 is TGTGCCAGCAGCTTGGGGACTAGCGGAGCCTACGAGCAGTACTTC.

This clone is judged medium-sized. V is TRBV21-1 and J is TRBJ2-7; TRBD2 is the table's D call and was not checked against the DNA. TRBV21-1 is given as a pseudogene. CDR3 length: 14 residues. The CDR3 bases are TGTGCCAGCAGCAAGCTAGCGTTCTCCTACGAGCAGTACTTC. Amino acid sequence: CASSKLAFSYEQYF.